The clone carrying this T cell receptor beta chain was detected many times. The source of the sample is a study of HIV-infected children after antiretroviral therapy interruption. Study-level background: Continuous-treatment children had median age 8 years, interruption roughly 9.5 years. Samples from the continuous-treatment group were taken at weeks 0, 48 and 150.

The treatment: PENTA 11 planned treatment interruption arm or continuous ART arm. The CDR3 is 13 residues long. Trimming removed 5 bases from V and 5 bases from J, with 13 bases in between. The TCR library was built from RNA with a 3' RACE protocol and unique molecular identifiers. TCRdb re-called the 3' RACE reads through MiXCR, storing one row per CDR3 protein. The sample carries about 89,000 distinct CDR3 sequences, about 6.3% recorded once. The clonotype originates from a pool of human donors with HIV. The material sequenced was CD45RA+ CD4+ T cells from PBMCs, pooled from several time points, taken from a donor given antiretroviral therapy, either interrupted or continuous. As to subset: naive CD4+ CD45RA+ CD45RO- T cells. The rearrangement uses TRBV12-3 or TRBV12-4 and TRBJ2-7; D may be TRBD1 or TRBD2 (6 bases each). In DNA, the CDR3 is TGTGCCAGCAGTGGGGGGCCTTGGGACGAGCAGTACTTC. Amino acids: CASSGGPWDEQYF.